This TCR beta chain comes out of a study of blood T cell repertoires in COVID-19. Turning to the study itself: Specimens from acute and convalescent COVID-19 originated in the United States, Italy and Spain. PBMCs, B-cell-depleted T cells, or T cells provided the cDNA or gDNA that made up the material.

Trimming shortened V by 0 bases and J by 6 bases, and 8 bases separated the two germline ends. Germline values: CDR1 SQVTM, CDR2 ANQGSEA. The CDR3 length is 13 residues. As processed by the authors: Quantification of nucleated cells was approximated via reference gene primer amplification. Profiling relied on immunoSEQ multiplex PCR, and the TCRdb table lists in-frame clones only, not all of them. The V and J calls and clone size are taken from that table; D and trimming were inferred from the DNA. The sample includes roughly 150,000 clones, roughly 80% of them seen just once. The sequencing sample was made of peripheral blood. The TCR comes from a man aged 70-80 years with acute or convalescent COVID-19. The chain joins TRBV29-1 to TRBJ2-2, with D perhaps TRBD2 (6 bases). The CDR3 protein is CSVEELAAGELFF. As DNA, the CDR3 is TGCAGCGTTGAAGAACTAGCAGCCGGGGAGCTGTTTTTT.